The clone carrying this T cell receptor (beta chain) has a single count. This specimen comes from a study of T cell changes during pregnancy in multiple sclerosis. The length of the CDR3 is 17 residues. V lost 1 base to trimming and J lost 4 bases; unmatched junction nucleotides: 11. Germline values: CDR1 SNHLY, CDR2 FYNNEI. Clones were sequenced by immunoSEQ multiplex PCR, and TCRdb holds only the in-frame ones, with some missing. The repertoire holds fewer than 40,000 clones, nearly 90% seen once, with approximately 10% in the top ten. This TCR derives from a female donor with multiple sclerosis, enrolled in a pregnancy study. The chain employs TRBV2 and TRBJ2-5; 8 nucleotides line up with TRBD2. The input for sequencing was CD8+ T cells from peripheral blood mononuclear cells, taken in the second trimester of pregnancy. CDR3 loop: CASSEGGAGVGLETQYF. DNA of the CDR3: TGTGCCAGCAGTGAAGGGGGAGCGGGAGTAGGATTAGAGACCCAGTACTTC. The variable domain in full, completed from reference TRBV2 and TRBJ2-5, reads EPEVTQTPSHQVTQMGQEVILRCVPISNHLYFYWYRQILGQKVEFLVSFYNNEISEKSEIFDDQFSVERPDGSNFTLKIRSTKLEDSAMYFCASSEGGAGVGLETQYFGPGTRLLVL.